This T cell receptor (beta chain) was sequenced for a study of cytomegalovirus exposure and HLA in healthy donors. Study-level results: Most CMV-associated TCR beta chains were later found to appear HLA-restricted. The authors later found TCR association rates varying by HLA locus, with DRB1 most and HLA-C fewest. In a later analysis, TCR beta V- and J-gene trimming was associated with a missense DCLRE1C variant. Earlier results showed most TCR beta V segments being productive about 90% or about 30% of the time.

Of note for this clone: Its antigen is currently unknown.

The PCR contained 60 Vbeta and 13 Jbeta primers. Assay: immunoSEQ multiplex PCR; the TCRdb copy retains only in-frame clones and omits some. The data show about 170,000 clones, 80% to 90% seen once. Trimming stripped 6 bases from V and 0 bases from J, with 11 bases between. This CDR3 is built from 14 residues. CDR1 and CDR2 from the germline V gene are MNHEY and SVGAGI. The rearrangement joins TRBV6-5 to TRBJ1-1, with D unresolved. Sequenced input: PBMCs. This receptor was identified in a male donor in good health and CMV-seronegative. As DNA, the CDR3 is TGTGCCAGCAGCACCGGACTTATGAACACTGAAGCTTTCTTT. Translation: CASSTGLMNTEAFF.